One and the same sample provided the 26 T cell receptor beta chains below, sequenced in a study of blood T cell repertoires in COVID-19. The repertoire was sequenced with immunoSEQ multiplex PCR; TCRdb's copy has only in-frame clones and lacks some. The repertoire holds fewer than 200,000 clones, 80% to 90% seen once, with less than 2% in the top ten. The sequencing sample was made of peripheral blood. These receptors were obtained from a man aged 18 to 29 who had recovered from COVID-19.

V gene TRBV7-9 combines with J gene TRBJ2-7, with D perhaps matching TRBD1 (6 bases). The CDR3 is 14 residues long. Germline-derived CDR1 and CDR2 are SEHNR and FQNEAQ (reference sequence). The V end was cut by 2 bases, the J end by 6 bases, with 14 bases between. The CDR3 bases are TGTGCCAGCAGCTTAACCTCGCAGGGGCGCGAGCAGTACTTC. Its translation is CASSLTSQGREQYF.

This clone was counted only a few times. The CDR3 region is CASSPRGSAYGYTF. In DNA form, the CDR3 reads TGTGCCAGCAGCCCTCGCGGATCCGCATATGGCTACACCTTC. This rearrangement joins TRBV5-4 to TRBJ1-2; no clear D. Per germline, CDR1 SGHNT and CDR2 YYREEE (reference sequence). This CDR3 region has 14 residues. Trimming shortened V by 4 bases and J by 5 bases, and 15 bases separated the two germline ends.

About this clone: Other nucleotide sequences from this sample produce the same CDR3. This chain uses TRBV6-5 with TRBJ1-2, with a weak D call TRBD1 (5 bases). CDR1 MNHEY and CDR2 SVGAGI come from the germline V gene. Trimming removed 2 bases from V and 0 bases from J, with 7 bases in between. The CDR3 consists of 14 residues. CDR3 residues: CASSYDRANYGYTF. CDR3 DNA sequence: TGTGCCAGCAGTTACGACAGAGCTAACTATGGCTACACCTTC.

This chain's CDR3 is CSASTSGSSYNEQFF. DNA for the CDR3: TGCAGTGCTAGTACTAGCGGGAGTTCCTACAATGAGCAGTTCTTC. The chain recombines TRBV20-1 with TRBJ2-1; the match to TRBD2 covers 11 bases. Germline V lookup: CDR1 DFQATT, CDR2 SNEGSKA (reference sequence). The CDR3 contains 15 residues. With V trimmed by 3 bases and J by 1 base, 2 bases remained unmatched.

J is TRBJ2-7 and V is TRBV29-1, with D possibly being TRBD1 (5 bases). V was trimmed by 2 bases and J by 3 bases, leaving 11 bases between them. The CDR3 is made up of 13 amino acids. Germline V gene data show CDR1 as SQVTM and CDR2 as ANQGSEA. The CDR3 spells CSVETETDYEQYF. CDR3 nucleotides: TGCAGCGTTGAAACCGAGACAGACTACGAGCAGTACTTC.

This chain uses TRBV6-2 or TRBV6-3 with TRBJ2-3; no reliable D call. Trimming shortened V by 4 bases and J by 1 base, and 15 bases separated the two germline ends. The CDR3 spans 16 residues. Germline CDR1 and CDR2: MNHEY and SVGEGT. This CDR3 is CASSSSTYTGTDTQYF. CDR3 nucleotide sequence: TGTGCCAGCAGTTCGTCGACATACACCGGCACAGATACGCAGTATTTT.

This sequence joins TRBV6-2 or TRBV6-3 and TRBJ1-4; the D gene is possibly TRBD1 (6 bases). Looked up from germline, CDR1 is MNHEY and CDR2 is SVGEGT. The length of the CDR3 is 12 residues. Trimming cost V 6 bases and J 5 bases, with 7 bases left between them. CDR3 residues: CASSQGNEKLFF. DNA for the CDR3: TGTGCCAGCAGCCAGGGGAATGAAAAACTGTTTTTT.

This clone was picked up one time. The CDR3 DNA is TGCAGCGTTGCCCTCTTCCGTGAGCAGTTCTTC. Amino acids: CSVALFREQFF. This chain connects TRBV29-1 to TRBJ2-1; D remains ambiguous. The CDR3 is made up of 11 amino acids. The V gene lost 4 bases and the J gene lost 9 bases, with 10 bases spanning the gap. The V gene's germline CDR1 is SQVTM and CDR2 ANQGSEA.

A few counts support this clone. The chain employs TRBV5-4 and TRBJ2-7; possibly TRBD1 for D (9 bases). Trimming took 4 bases from V and 5 from J, leaving 16 bases between them. CDR1 is SGHNT and CDR2 is YYREEE in the germline V gene (reference sequence). This CDR3 contains 14 residues. The CDR3 loop is CASSTGGTGNEQYF. The CDR3 DNA is TGTGCCAGCAGCACGGGAGGGACAGGGAACGAGCAGTACTTC.

The chain has TRBV4-3 and TRBJ2-7; possible D gene TRBD1, 5 bases. CDR3 length: 15 residues. The V end was cut by 1 base, the J end by 3 bases, with 13 bases between. Germline CDR1 LGHNA, CDR2 YSLEER. The CDR3 protein is CASSQGRVLGYEQYF. CDR3 bases: TGCGCCAGCAGCCAAGGCAGGGTTCTAGGCTACGAGCAGTACTTC.

V is TRBV5-1 and J is TRBJ2-2; D unclear. The CDR3 has 15 amino acids. The V and J ends lost 0 bases and 2 bases respectively, with 8 bases between them. Germline CDR1 is SGHRS and CDR2 is YFSETQ. The CDR3 bases are TGCGCCAGCAGCTTGGGGCGGTTAAACACCGGGGAGCTGTTTTTT. Its translation: CASSLGRLNTGELFF.

The rearrangement links TRBV6-5 to TRBJ1-5; a possible D gene is TRBD1 (5 bases). Trimming shortened V by 6 bases and J by 6 bases, and 15 bases separated the two germline ends. The CDR3 extends over 14 amino acids. Germline CDR1 and CDR2: MNHEY and SVGAGI. CDR3 region: CASSWQAGAQPQHF. The CDR3 DNA is TGTGCCAGCAGCTGGCAGGCTGGGGCTCAGCCCCAGCATTTT.

The V and J genes are TRBV5-1 and TRBJ1-1, with D perhaps matching TRBD1 (5 bases). Between the trimmed V and J ends, which lost 4 bases and 3 bases, there was a span of 13 bases. Germline V gives CDR1 SGHRS, CDR2 YFSETQ. The CDR3 is 14 residues long. The CDR3 spells CASSQRGGYTEAFF. CDR3 DNA: TGCGCCAGCAGCCAAAGGGGAGGGTACACTGAAGCTTTCTTT.

Here the CDR3 DNA reads TGCGCCAGCAGCCGCTCAGGGGACACTGAAGCTTTCTTT. The encoded protein is CASSRSGDTEAFF. V is TRBV5-1 and J is TRBJ1-1; maybe TRBD1 (6 bases). The CDR3 spans 13 residues. Germline values: CDR1 SGHRS, CDR2 YFSETQ. Trimming cost V 4 bases and J 3 bases, with 10 bases left between them. The variable domain in full, completed from reference TRBV5-1 and TRBJ1-1, reads KAGVTQTPRYLIKTRGQQVTLSCSPISGHRSVSWYQQTPGQGLQFLFEYFSETQRNKGNFPGRFSGRQFSNSRSEMNVSTLELGDSALYLCASSRSGDTEAFFGQGTRLTVV.

J is TRBJ2-1 and V is TRBV27; D may be TRBD2 (5 bases). Trimming took 5 bases from V and 5 from J, leaving 22 bases between them. Germline CDR1 is MNHEY and CDR2 is SMNVEV (reference sequence). The CDR3 consists of 17 residues. The CDR3 DNA sequence: TGTGCCAGCAGTCCGGACCTATCACGGGAAGGAGACAATGAGCAGTTCTTC. Translated: CASSPDLSREGDNEQFF.

The genes are TRBV10-3 and TRBJ2-2; perhaps TRBD1 as D (5 bases). Germline-derived CDR1 and CDR2 are ENHRY and SYGVKD. The CDR3 totals 13 residues. Trimming stripped 11 bases from V and 6 bases from J, with 16 bases between. The CDR3, as DNA: TGTGCCGCCAGCCAGGGTGGGTCCGGGGAGCTGTTTTTT. This sequence encodes CAASQGGSGELFF.

The chain links TRBV6-6 to TRBJ2-2, with a weak D call TRBD1 (6 bases). The CDR3 contains 17 residues. Germline V gives CDR1 MNHNY, CDR2 SVGAGI (reference sequence). Trimming removed 5 bases from V and 4 bases from J, with 20 bases in between. CDR3 bases: TGTGCCAGCAGTCCAATGACAGGCCTCCTGGGCACCGGGGAGCTGTTTTTT. Translated, it gives CASSPMTGLLGTGELFF.

J is TRBJ1-2 and V is TRBV4-3; no clear D gene. There are 14 residues in the CDR3. Germline CDR1 and CDR2: LGHNA and YSLEER. With 1 base removed from V and 7 bases from J, the gap between germline ends came to 13 bases. The DNA for the CDR3 is TGCGCCAGCAGCCAAGCCGGCGGGGTGGGTGGCTACACCTTC. Translating gives CASSQAGGVGGYTF.

The chain is built from TRBV3-1 (or the pseudogene TRBV3-2) and TRBJ1-1; D gene ambiguous. Germline V gene sequence: CDR1 LGHDT, CDR2 YNNKEL (reference sequence). The CDR3 totals 15 residues. Trimming removed 4 bases from V and 1 base from J, with 13 bases in between. The chain's CDR3 is CASSPHSGENTEAFF. For the CDR3, the DNA is TGTGCCAGCAGCCCCCACTCGGGAGAGAACACTGAAGCTTTCTTT.

The rearrangement joins TRBV5-1 to TRBJ2-1; D is undetermined. The V end lost 4 bases, the J end lost 0 bases, and 11 bases lay between the germline ends. Germline V gene lookup returns CDR1 SGHRS and CDR2 YFSETQ. CDR3 length: 15 residues. The CDR3 DNA is TGCGCCAGCAGCACACCTAGGAGCTCCTACAATGAGCAGTTCTTC. Residues: CASSTPRSSYNEQFF.

V and J are TRBV7-3 and TRBJ2-2, with 7 bases that match TRBD2. Germline CDR1 and CDR2: SGHTA and FQGTGA. The CDR3 is 15 residues long. V lost 3 bases and J lost 6; bases outside the gene matches: 7. CDR3 coding DNA: TGTGCCAGCAGCTTTGTGGGAGGGCCCGCCGGGGAGCTGTTTTTT. Protein product: CASSFVGGPAGELFF.

This clone was recorded only once. As DNA, the CDR3 is TGTGCCAGCAGCTTAGGCCTAGCGGGTGCTGAGCAGTACTTC. As protein: CASSLGLAGAEQYF. The rearrangement uses TRBV9 and TRBJ2-7, with 8 bases identical to TRBD2. The CDR3 consists of 14 residues. Losses at the gene ends were 4 bases for V and 7 bases for J; bases not matched to a gene: 10. Germline V gene lookup returns CDR1 SGDLS and CDR2 YYNGEE.

This chain links TRBV29-1 with TRBJ2-1; a possible D gene is TRBD2 (6 bases). The length of the CDR3 is 15 residues. Per germline, CDR1 SQVTM and CDR2 ANQGSEA. Trimming removed 2 bases at V and 6 bases at J, with 17 bases between. CDR3 DNA sequence: TGCAGCGTTGAAAGGTCCCGACTAGTGGGCAATGAGCAGTTCTTC. It yields the protein CSVERSRLVGNEQFF.

This clone appeared a few times. The CDR3 DNA is TGTGCCAGCAGACAGGGGGCGGTTGGTTCACCCCTCCACTTT. Protein sequence: CASRQGAVGSPLHF. The genes are TRBV6-6 and TRBJ1-6; 9 nucleotides line up with TRBD1. The germline V gene encodes CDR1 MNHNY and CDR2 SVGAGI (reference sequence). This CDR3 is 14 amino acids long. J gave up 9 bases and V 6 bases, and 6 bases lay outside the gene matches.

This clone appeared a single time. This chain links TRBV15 with TRBJ1-1, with D perhaps matching TRBD1 (5 bases). CDR3 length: 15 amino acids. Germline V lookup: CDR1 LNHNV, CDR2 YYDKDF (reference sequence). Deletions cut 3 bases from V and 0 bases from J, with 11 bases between. The CDR3 DNA follows: TGTGCCACCAGCAGCCCGGGACTTATGAACACTGAAGCTTTCTTT. Residues: CATSSPGLMNTEAFF.

This chain joins TRBV25-1 and TRBJ2-7; D is ambiguous. V shed 2 bases and J shed 2 bases, with 10 bases lying between them. The CDR3 spans 14 residues. The germline V gene has CDR1 MGHDK and CDR2 SYGVNS. CDR3 protein: CASSEPRFPYEQYF. CDR3 bases: TGTGCCAGCAGTGAACCCAGGTTCCCCTACGAGCAGTACTTC.